This T cell receptor (beta chain) was identified in a study of CD8+ T cells in alopecia areata. Study as a whole: It was oral tofacitinib, at 5 to 10 mg twice daily, that treated patients received. Study-level points and caveats: On tofacitinib, scalp and blood still held many of the expanded lesional clones.

CDR3 length equals 15 residues. V gave up 0 bases and J gave up 3 bases; unmatched junction bases: 3. The germline V gene encodes CDR1 SGHDT and CDR2 YYEEEE. Treatment indicated: oral pan-JAK inhibitor, 5-10 mg twice daily. Lesional scalp punch biopsies and peripheral blood came from alopecia areata patients. This clone was seen once. The antigen is not known. Extraction of RNA preceded its reverse transcription into cDNA, which served as the sequencing template. Profiled with immunoSEQ multiplex PCR; TCRdb holds only in-frame clones, not every one. The sample includes roughly 190,000 clones, more than 55% of them seen just once.

The origin of this receptor is a human donor with alopecia areata. V and J are TRBV5-6 and TRBJ2-1; 7 bases agree with TRBD1. The starting material was CD4+ T cells sorted from blood, obtained at week 4, from a patient treated with tofacitinib. The CDR3 loop reads CASSLDRGIYNEQFF. CDR3 DNA: TGTGCCAGCAGCTTGGACAGGGGAATCTACAATGAGCAGTTCTTC.